The T cell receptor beta chain described here comes from a study of cytomegalovirus exposure and HLA in healthy donors. Healthy donors of bone marrow made up the group. Trimming took 6 bases from V and 0 from J, leaving 6 bases between them. CDR3 length equals 12 residues. The germline gives CDR1 PRHDT, CDR2 FYEKMQ (reference sequence). Concerning this clone itself: Its matching antigen is unknown.

PCR primers comprised 60 Vbeta and 13 Jbeta primers. As originally analysed: Approximately 79 million unique TCR beta chains, approximately 11 million of them shared, were counted by a later analysis. The protocol was immunoSEQ multiplex PCR, while the TCRdb copy is restricted to in-frame clones and leaves out a portion. V, J and clone size derive from that table, while D and trimming were established from the DNA sequence. The table includes about 160,000 clones, roughly 79% detected once. General study points: Later analysis showed TCR association rates varying by HLA locus, highest for DRB1 and lowest for HLA-C. With later analysis, a missense DCLRE1C variant became linked to TCR beta V- and J-gene trimming.

The sequence was obtained from a middle-aged man in good health and CMV-seronegative. The material sequenced was PBMCs. The chain employs TRBV13 and TRBJ2-7; unclear D gene. CDR3 nucleotides: TGTGCCAGCAGATACAGCTCCTACGAGCAGTACTTC. Its translation is CASRYSSYEQYF. Combining the CDR3 with reference TRBV13 and TRBJ2-7 gives the whole variable domain AAGVIQSPRHLIKEKRETATLKCYPIPRHDTVYWYQQGPGQDPQFLISFYEKMQSDKGSIPDRFSAQQFSDYHSELNMSSLELGDSALYFCASRYSSYEQYFGPGTRLTVT.